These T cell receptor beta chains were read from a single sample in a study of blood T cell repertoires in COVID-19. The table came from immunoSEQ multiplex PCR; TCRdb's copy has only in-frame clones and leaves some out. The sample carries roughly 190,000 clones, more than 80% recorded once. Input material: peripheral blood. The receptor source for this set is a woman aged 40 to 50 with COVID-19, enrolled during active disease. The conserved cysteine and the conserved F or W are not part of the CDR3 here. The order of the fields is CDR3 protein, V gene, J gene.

ASSPGLQETQY,TRBV18,TRBJ2-5
ASSPTGKETQY,TRBV7-3,TRBJ2-5
ASSRYRGVNTEAF,TRBV19,TRBJ1-1
ASSIQGAGMTDTQY,TRBV19,TRBJ2-3
AIGTAGETQY,TRBV6-5,TRBJ2-5
ASSQDRNTEAF,TRBV3-1/TRBV3-2,TRBJ1-1
ASSIGGPNTGELF,TRBV19,TRBJ2-2
ASGDRHQPQH,TRBV28,TRBJ1-5
SAILRRGQNTEAF,TRBV29-1,TRBJ1-1
ASSPRLAADEQF,TRBV13,TRBJ2-1
ASSSWTGARGELF,TRBV5-4,TRBJ2-2
SGSYGNTIY,TRBV29-1,TRBJ1-3
ASSKQGAAETQY,TRBV2,TRBJ2-5
ASSMFGPGQGIEKLF,TRBV7-8,TRBJ1-4
ASSGQGASDEQF,TRBV18,TRBJ2-1
SVGLAQETQY,TRBV29-1,TRBJ2-5
ASSLAAGGNTIY,TRBV5-4,TRBJ1-3
ASSIQSGSLRSPLH,TRBV19,TRBJ1-6
ASSTGPNTEAF,TRBV6-5,TRBJ1-1
ASSQANTIY,TRBV3-1/TRBV3-2,TRBJ1-3
ASSITGNGYT,TRBV5-8,TRBJ1-2
SVETGGGGGYT,TRBV29-1,TRBJ1-2
ASKRASEPYNEQF,TRBV19,TRBJ2-1
ASSMIGGVNLAEAF,TRBV19,TRBJ1-1
ASWGLGTDTQY,TRBV18,TRBJ2-3
ASSLSAATGTQY,TRBV5-5,TRBJ2-3
ASSPIKGPSNEQF,TRBV18,TRBJ2-1
ASSYSTGGGTDTQY,TRBV6-6,TRBJ2-3
ASSRDRVSGELF,TRBV9,TRBJ2-2
ASSLGGANEQF,TRBV11-3,TRBJ2-1
ASTTSRGNTEAF,TRBV5-4,TRBJ1-1
ASGWTGGIYGYT,TRBV21-1,TRBJ1-2
ASSPQGGYGYT,TRBV27,TRBJ1-2
ASSPYQGPSSGNTIY,TRBV18,TRBJ1-3
ASSSLTGEQF,TRBV27,TRBJ2-1
ASSFLAGGLAKNIQY,TRBV5-4,TRBJ2-4
ASSLKSNNEQF,TRBV5-1,TRBJ2-1
AISRSGGLNTEAF,TRBV10-3,TRBJ1-1
ATSTGYDAISYNEQF,TRBV15,TRBJ2-1
ASSVYSGETQY,TRBV18,TRBJ2-5
ASSFGGSGNTIY,TRBV11-3,TRBJ1-3
AWSRSHMNTEAF,TRBV30,TRBJ1-1
ASSTLPSGRRRADTQY,TRBV7-9,TRBJ2-3
ASSSLPTSYEQF,TRBV27,TRBJ2-1
ASSTGLTEAF,TRBV6-5,TRBJ1-1
ASSAGLADEQF,TRBV12-3/TRBV12-4,TRBJ2-1
ASSILGQGARGNQPQH,TRBV10-1,TRBJ1-5
ASRGRGRGGSSYNEQF,TRBV7-2,TRBJ2-1
ATSRDQVSGLQGTQY,TRBV15,TRBJ2-3
ASTLAGRANEQY,TRBV28,TRBJ2-7
ASSLGWGLSGNTIY,TRBV5-4,TRBJ1-3